This T cell receptor beta chain was captured in a study of T cells of healthy individuals. TCRdb re-derived calls from the 5' RACE reads in MiXCR, one entry per CDR3 protein. Of 65,000 to 90,000 distinct CDR3 sequences listed, roughly 5% are singletons. This clonotype was detected many times. This receptor was taken from a female donor in good health.

CDR3: CASSRQGARYGYTF. The CDR3, as DNA: TGTGCCAGCAGCCGACAGGGGGCTAGGTATGGCTACACCTTC. The rearrangement links TRBV28 to TRBJ1-2, with 10 bases fitting TRBD1. Germline CDR1 is MDHEN and CDR2 is SYDVKM. The CDR3 is made up of 14 amino acids. Trimming at V came to 6 bases and at J to 5 bases, leaving 6 bases not matched to a gene.